This paragraph reports one T cell receptor beta chain. The antigen is unknown. This sample stems from a study of OX40 agonist ivuxolimab in advanced cancers. Study-level points and caveats: In the 0.1 to 3.0 mg/kg range, CD4+ and CD8+ blood T cells had expanded clonally by week 6.

Germline V CDR1 and CDR2: LNHDA, SQIVND (reference sequence). This CDR3 has 13 amino acids. The V gene lost 5 bases and the J gene lost 1 base, with 8 bases spanning the gap. TCRdb's copy holds only in-frame clones and misses some; the assay was immunoSEQ multiplex PCR. The repertoire holds about 64,000 clones, with roughly 80% as singletons. The V gene is TRBV19, the J gene TRBJ1-1; D gene unclear. The origin of this receptor is an adult with an advanced solid tumor such as melanoma, head and neck, liver or kidney cancer. The specimen comprised CD4+ or CD8+ T cells sorted from blood, sampled in a trial of the OX40 agonist ivuxolimab. CDR3 amino acids: CASSRQRNTEAFF. DNA for the CDR3: TGTGCCAGTAGTCGGCAGAGGAACACTGAAGCTTTCTTT.